Detailed here is one T cell receptor beta chain. The study sequenced TCR beta in blood CD8+ and CD4+ T cells. Multiple sclerosis controls were treatment-naive patients with stable or active relapsing-remitting disease. TEMRA cells were FACS-enriched, with CD8+ and CD4+ T cells isolated negatively. This record belongs to a study of CD8 T cells in Susac syndrome. Germline V gives CDR1 SGHVS, CDR2 FNYEAQ. J was trimmed by 5 bases and V by 4 bases; bases with no gene match: 13. The CDR3 totals 17 residues. Reverse transcription of roughly 0.45 to 1 ug RNA was carried out with random hexamers. The TCR beta CDR3 was amplified by immunoSEQ multiplex PCR across 54 Vbeta, 13 Jbeta. From the immunoSEQ multiplex PCR reads, TCRdb called clonotypes with MiXCR, one entry per CDR3 protein. The sample shows 250,000 to 300,000 distinct CDR3 sequences, 75% to 85% of them seen only once.

Sequencing used CD8+ T cells from PBMCs. This sequence originates from a human donor with multiple sclerosis. The rearrangement uses TRBV7-6 and TRBJ2-7, with 11 bases matching TRBD1. The CDR3 loop reads CASSSLTRTGGKDEQYF. The CDR3, as DNA: TGTGCCAGCAGCTCCCTAACCCGGACAGGGGGCAAGGACGAGCAGTACTTC.